Listed below are T cell receptor beta chains from one sample, sequenced in a study of blood T cells in healthy people across ages. TCRdb reanalysed the 5' RACE reads using MiXCR and keeps one entry per CDR3 protein. The table lists roughly 800,000 distinct CDR3 sequences, roughly 64% of them singletons. The sequencing input was blood. The receptor source for this set is a young man in good health. Both conserved end residues are part of each CDR3. The D gene is left open where the match is weak. Size is omitted from some rows. Given values are once, few, many or a class for expanded clones.

V gene	D gene	J gene	clone size	CDR3 DNA	CDR3 protein
TRBV6-4	.	TRBJ2-1	.	TGTGCCAGCAGTGACGAGATAGAGGGTGAGCAGTTCTTC	CASSDEIEGEQFF
TRBV20-1	.	TRBJ2-4	few	TGCAGTGCTAGTTTGGCAGAGCCAGCCAAAAACATTCAGTACTTC	CSASLAEPAKNIQYF
TRBV5-1	.	TRBJ2-5	.	TGCGCCAGCAGCCCGAGGTCGGAGTTAGAGACCCAGTACTTC	CASSPRSELETQYF
TRBV7-9	.	TRBJ1-2	.	TGTGCCAGCAGCGTAGACTCGGAGGTGTTGGGCTACACCTTC	CASSVDSEVLGYTF
TRBV6-6	.	TRBJ2-5	.	TGTGCCAGCAGTTACGTTCGGGCGGAAGAGACCCAGTACTTC	CASSYVRAEETQYF
TRBV12-3/TRBV12-4	TRBD1	TRBJ1-2	once	TGTGCCAGCAGACAGGGGGGGGCTAACTATGGCTACACCTTC	CASRQGGANYGYTF
TRBV5-1	.	TRBJ2-6	once	TGCGCCAGCACCGTGTCAAGGGACTCTGGGGCCAACGTCCTGACTTTC	CASTVSRDSGANVLTF
TRBV18	TRBD2	TRBJ2-5	few	TGTGCCAGCTCCCGATTAAGCGGGAGTCAAGAGACCCAGTACTTC	CASSRLSGSQETQYF
TRBV27	.	TRBJ2-7	few	TGTGCCAGCAGCGGGACCCCCAGGTCCTACGAGCAGTACTTC	CASSGTPRSYEQYF
TRBV20-1	.	TRBJ2-1	.	TGCAGTGCTAGAGGGGGACCGATCAGGGAGCAGTTCTTC	CSARGGPIREQFF
TRBV4-2	.	TRBJ2-3	few	TGTGCCAGACCGATGAGAAACTTCCCGTCCCCAGATACGCAGTATTTT	CARPMRNFPSPDTQYF
TRBV4-3	.	TRBJ2-1	many	TGCGCCAGCAGCCAAGGATTCGGCGGAGGGATTAGTGGTGAGCAGTTCTTC	CASSQGFGGGISGEQFF
TRBV4-2	.	TRBJ2-2	.	TGTGCCAGCAGCCCTAAAGGAGGTTCGGACACCGGGGAGCTGTTTTTT	CASSPKGGSDTGELFF
TRBV15	.	TRBJ2-1	few	TGTGCCACCAGCGGGGGGCGGCCAAATGAGCAGTTCTTC	CATSGGRPNEQFF
TRBV4-2	TRBD1	TRBJ2-7	.	TGTGCCAGCAGCCAAGTGAGGATTGGCGGACAGGGACGTCTTAGTACCTACGAGCAGTACTTC	CASSQVRIGGQGRLSTYEQYF
TRBV4-3	.	TRBJ2-1	.	TGCGCCGGCGCCAGGGTTTTGGGGGCCTACAATGAGCAGTTCTTC	CAGARVLGAYNEQFF
TRBV7-7	.	TRBJ2-5	many	TGTGCTAGCAGCTCTACTAGATCTAAAATAGAGACCCAGTACTTC	CASSSTRSKIETQYF
TRBV7-2	TRBD1	TRBJ2-1	many	TGTGCCAGCAGCTACAATGACAGGGGTAGCGGCAGCGGTAATGAGCAGTTCTTC	CASSYNDRGSGSGNEQFF
TRBV6-6	TRBD2	TRBJ2-3	.	TGTGCCAGCAGTTACTTAATATTAGCGGGGGCAGATACGCAGTATTTT	CASSYLILAGADTQYF
TRBV3-1	TRBD2	TRBJ2-4	.	TGTGCCAGCAGCATAGCGGGAGGCAAAAACATTCAGTACTTC	CASSIAGGKNIQYF
TRBV10-1	.	TRBJ2-3	.	TGCGCCAGCAGCCCGAAAGATGGGGCTAGGGATACGCAGTATTTT	CASSPKDGARDTQYF
TRBV7-3	.	TRBJ2-6	.	TGTGCCAGCAGCGTTAGAGGAGGCTCTGGGGCCAACGTCCTGACTTTC	CASSVRGGSGANVLTF
TRBV28	.	TRBJ2-7	.	TGTGCCAGCAGTACACTGGGGCCCCTGGGGGAGCAGTACTTC	CASSTLGPLGEQYF
TRBV29-1	TRBD1	TRBJ1-1	.	TGCAGCGCCGACCCGGGACAGGGGAGAATAGCTTTCTTT	CSADPGQGRIAFF
TRBV7-2	.	TRBJ1-1	.	TGTGCCAGCAGCCCAGAGGGGGGGGAAGCTGAAGCTTTCTTT	CASSPEGGEAEAFF
TRBV20-1	.	TRBJ2-1	once	TGCAGTGCTAGACTCCGAGCGGAGAGCTCCTACAATGAGCAGTTCTTC	CSARLRAESSYNEQFF
TRBV6-2/TRBV6-3	TRBD1	TRBJ1-1	.	TGTGCCAGCAGTTACCCCTCTACAGGGGGCAGATCGGCTTTCTTT	CASSYPSTGGRSAFF
TRBV20-1	.	TRBJ1-5	.	TGCAGTGCAACAGTAAGGGGAACCCAGCATTTT	CSATVRGTQHF
TRBV27	.	TRBJ2-5	.	TGTGCCAGCAGCCACCGGGAGAAGGGGTTTACCCAGTACTTC	CASSHREKGFTQYF
TRBV7-2	.	TRBJ2-1	.	TGTGCCAGCAGCTTAGGTTACGATCGCGGGCCGTTCTTC	CASSLGYDRGPFF
TRBV6-4	.	TRBJ1-2	.	TGTGCCAGCCAGGAAGGAGGGGACTACACCTTC	CASQEGGDYTF
TRBV4-2	.	TRBJ2-3	.	TGTGCCAGCAGCCAAGTTCGGGGGCAGAACCCAGATACGCAGTATTTT	CASSQVRGQNPDTQYF
TRBV6-1	TRBD1	TRBJ2-7	.	TGTGCCAGCAGGACCGGGACAGGGGACGAGCAGTACTTC	CASRTGTGDEQYF
TRBV7-8	.	TRBJ2-7	.	TGCGCCAGCAGCCCTCCGGAGGGCCGCTACAATGAGCAGTACTTC	CASSPPEGRYNEQYF
TRBV11-2	.	TRBJ2-7	.	TGTGCCAGCAGCTTGAGAGCGGGTTCCCAAATCTACGAGCAGTACTTC	CASSLRAGSQIYEQYF